The present T cell receptor (beta chain) was sequenced within a study of cytomegalovirus exposure and HLA in healthy donors. Healthy bone marrow donors made up the donors. As regards this clone: As yet, its antigen is unknown.

There are 13 residues in the CDR3. The germline CDR1 and CDR2 sequences are GTSNPN and SVGIG (reference sequence). Trimming removed 2 bases at V and 6 bases at J, with 11 bases between. The study's findings and limits: In most subjects, TCR beta sequences reportedly gave accurate predictions of HLA-A and HLA-B alleles. In an earlier analysis, in 620 or so donors, most V segments appeared productive either ~87% or ~30% of the time.

The PCR employed 60 Vbeta primers together with 13 Jbeta primers. The assay was immunoSEQ multiplex PCR, and TCRdb's table has in-frame clones only and misses some. The sample yields about 200,000 clones, 80% seen once. This TCR was sampled from a woman in her 40s in good health and CMV-seronegative. This sequence joins TRBV30 and TRBJ1-3; perhaps TRBD1 as D (5 bases). The material sequenced was PBMCs. CDR3 in DNA: TGTGCCTGGAGTTCGGGGGTTCTAAACACCATATATTTT. Amino acids: CAWSSGVLNTIYF.